Listed below are T cell receptor beta chains from one sample, sequenced in a study of CD4 T cells in relation to SARS-CoV-2 and coronaviruses. These receptors have no known antigen. Clones were read by immunoSEQ multiplex PCR, and TCRdb kept only the in-frame ones, dropping some. The sample has about 41,000 clones, under 90% seen once. The specimen was naive CD4+ T cells from PBMCs, cultured in vitro. The receptors were gathered from an adult with COVID-19. CDR3s include the opening cysteine and the closing phenylalanine or tryptophan. The D gene is left open where the match is weak. Clone size is shown for a subset of rows, as once, few, many or a class of expanded clone.

J gene: TRBJ2-7; D gene: TRBD2; clone size: .; V gene: TRBV28; CDR3 DNA: TGTGCCAGCAGCAGGACTAGCGGGGGGCCTTCCTACGAGCAGTACTTC; CDR3 protein: CASSRTSGGPSYEQYF
J gene: TRBJ1-1; D gene: TRBD1; clone size: once; V gene: TRBV28; CDR3 DNA: TGTGCCAGCAGCCCTCGGACAGGGAAGGACACTGAAGCTTTCTTT; CDR3 protein: CASSPRTGKDTEAFF
J gene: TRBJ1-1; D gene: .; clone size: .; V gene: TRBV7-9; CDR3 DNA: TGTGCCAGCAGCTCCGACAGGAACACTGAAGCTTTCTTT; CDR3 protein: CASSSDRNTEAFF
J gene: TRBJ2-1; D gene: .; clone size: .; V gene: TRBV4-1; CDR3 DNA: TGCGCCAGCAGCCACTCTCTGGGGGGAGAGGATAGGGATGAGCAGTTCTTC; CDR3 protein: CASSHSLGGEDRDEQFF
J gene: TRBJ2-7; D gene: TRBD2; clone size: .; V gene: TRBV28; CDR3 DNA: TGTGCCAGCAGTTTGGGTCGACTAGCGGGAGTATACGAGCAGTACTTC; CDR3 protein: CASSLGRLAGVYEQYF
J gene: TRBJ2-1; D gene: .; clone size: .; V gene: TRBV10-3; CDR3 DNA: TGTGCCATCAGTGAACTCGGCGGGACCGGTGGTGAGCAGTTCTTC; CDR3 protein: CAISELGGTGGEQFF
J gene: TRBJ2-1; D gene: TRBD1; clone size: .; V gene: TRBV7-9; CDR3 DNA: TGTGCCAGCAGCTTAATAGCAGGGGGCAATGAGCAGTTCTTC; CDR3 protein: CASSLIAGGNEQFF
J gene: TRBJ1-2; D gene: TRBD1; clone size: once; V gene: TRBV2; CDR3 DNA: TGTGCCAGCAGGGATCGGACAGGGAACTATGGCTACACCTTC; CDR3 protein: CASRDRTGNYGYTF
J gene: TRBJ1-4; D gene: TRBD1; clone size: .; V gene: TRBV30; CDR3 DNA: TGTGCCTGGAGTTGGGGACAGCCTAATGAAAAACTGTTTTTT; CDR3 protein: CAWSWGQPNEKLFF
J gene: TRBJ2-3; D gene: TRBD2; clone size: .; V gene: TRBV19; CDR3 DNA: TGTGCCAGTATGGGACTAGCGGGGGGGTCCAACACAGATACGCAGTATTTT; CDR3 protein: CASMGLAGGSNTDTQYF
J gene: TRBJ1-4; D gene: TRBD1; clone size: .; V gene: TRBV4-1; CDR3 DNA: TGCGCCAGCAGCCAAGGTACGACAGGGGTTAATGAAAAACTGTTTTTT; CDR3 protein: CASSQGTTGVNEKLFF
J gene: TRBJ2-2; D gene: .; clone size: .; V gene: TRBV28; CDR3 DNA: TGTGCCAGCACCTCGAACACCGGGGAGCTGTTTTTT; CDR3 protein: CASTSNTGELFF
J gene: TRBJ1-1; D gene: .; clone size: few; V gene: TRBV7-2; CDR3 DNA: TGTGCCAGCAGCGTAGGGACGATCACTGAAGCTTTCTTT; CDR3 protein: CASSVGTITEAFF
J gene: TRBJ1-1; D gene: .; clone size: .; V gene: TRBV18; CDR3 DNA: TGTGCCAGCTCACCCATCGCGGGACAAGCTACTGAAGCTTTCTTT; CDR3 protein: CASSPIAGQATEAFF
J gene: TRBJ2-3; D gene: .; clone size: .; V gene: TRBV28; CDR3 DNA: TGTGCCAGCAGTCAAACCGGGAGCTTATCCACAGATACGCAGTATTTT; CDR3 protein: CASSQTGSLSTDTQYF
J gene: TRBJ2-1; D gene: .; clone size: .; V gene: TRBV25-1; CDR3 DNA: TGTGCCAGCAGTGAAGCCGGGAATGAGCAGTTCTTC; CDR3 protein: CASSEAGNEQFF
J gene: TRBJ2-1; D gene: .; clone size: .; V gene: TRBV11-2; CDR3 DNA: TGTGCCAGCAGCCCACAACCCGGCAGGGTGCAGTTCTTC; CDR3 protein: CASSPQPGRVQFF
J gene: TRBJ2-1; D gene: TRBD2; clone size: .; V gene: TRBV7-2; CDR3 DNA: TGTGCCAGCAGCTTATTGGTACTAGCGGGATACAATGAGCAGTTCTTC; CDR3 protein: CASSLLVLAGYNEQFF
J gene: TRBJ2-7; D gene: .; clone size: .; V gene: TRBV6-1; CDR3 DNA: TGTGCCAGCAGAGAAGGGGGACTCGCCCGCCACGAGCAGTACTTC; CDR3 protein: CASREGGLARHEQYF
J gene: TRBJ2-5; D gene: TRBD2; clone size: .; V gene: TRBV7-7; CDR3 DNA: TGTGCCAGCAGCGTTGGAGGACTAGCGGGAGTGGAGACCCAGTACTTC; CDR3 protein: CASSVGGLAGVETQYF
J gene: TRBJ1-1; D gene: .; clone size: .; V gene: TRBV9; CDR3 DNA: TGTGCCAGCAGCGTAGCCACAGGAAACACTGAAGCTTTCTTT; CDR3 protein: CASSVATGNTEAFF
J gene: TRBJ2-2; D gene: .; clone size: .; V gene: TRBV4-3; CDR3 DNA: TGCGCCAGCAGCCATTTTTTTGGGGGAACGAGGACCGGGGAGCTGTTTTTT; CDR3 protein: CASSHFFGGTRTGELFF
J gene: TRBJ2-2; D gene: TRBD2; clone size: .; V gene: TRBV7-9; CDR3 DNA: TGTGCCAGCAGCCGGACGTATTTGGGACTAGCCGCCGGGGAGCTGTTTTTT; CDR3 protein: CASSRTYLGLAAGELFF
J gene: TRBJ2-7; D gene: .; clone size: .; V gene: TRBV28; CDR3 DNA: TGTGCCAGCAGCCATAGTCCGATTGGAGTCGCCTACGAGCAGTACTTC; CDR3 protein: CASSHSPIGVAYEQYF
J gene: TRBJ2-3; D gene: .; clone size: .; V gene: TRBV29-1; CDR3 DNA: TGCAGCGAGAGGACGGTTGACACAGATACGCAGTATTTT; CDR3 protein: CSERTVDTDTQYF
J gene: TRBJ1-5; D gene: .; clone size: .; V gene: TRBV28; CDR3 DNA: TGTGCCAGCAGGATCCAGGGACGAGGGTATAGCAATCAGCCCCAGCATTTT; CDR3 protein: CASRIQGRGYSNQPQHF
J gene: TRBJ1-5; D gene: .; clone size: .; V gene: TRBV27; CDR3 DNA: TGTGCCAGCAGTTTTTACGGGGGGATTAGCAATCAGCCCCAGCATTTT; CDR3 protein: CASSFYGGISNQPQHF
J gene: TRBJ2-3; D gene: .; clone size: .; V gene: TRBV5-4; CDR3 DNA: TGTGCCAGCAGCCAGGGAGAACTCCGCACAGATACGCAGTATTTT; CDR3 protein: CASSQGELRTDTQYF
J gene: TRBJ2-7; D gene: .; clone size: .; V gene: TRBV4-1; CDR3 DNA: TGCGCCAGCAGCCAAGTGATCGGGGCCCCGGGCCGAGCGGCCTACGAGCAGTACTTC; CDR3 protein: CASSQVIGAPGRAAYEQYF
J gene: TRBJ2-5; D gene: TRBD1; clone size: .; V gene: TRBV30; CDR3 DNA: TGTGCCTGGGACCGGGGACAGAATGGGGAGACCCAGTACTTC; CDR3 protein: CAWDRGQNGETQYF
J gene: TRBJ2-3; D gene: TRBD2; clone size: .; V gene: TRBV28; CDR3 DNA: TGTGCCAGCACAACGTCTAGCGGGGGGGCCGGCACAGATACGCAGTATTTT; CDR3 protein: CASTTSSGGAGTDTQYF
J gene: TRBJ1-3; D gene: .; clone size: few; V gene: TRBV3-1/TRBV3-2; CDR3 DNA: TGTGCCAGCAGCCAAGATAGCTCTGGAAACACCATATATTTT; CDR3 protein: CASSQDSSGNTIYF
J gene: TRBJ1-1; D gene: .; clone size: .; V gene: TRBV29-1; CDR3 DNA: TGCAGCGTCGAGGACGAACGTAACACTGAAGCTTTCTTT; CDR3 protein: CSVEDERNTEAFF
J gene: TRBJ2-1; D gene: .; clone size: once; V gene: TRBV27; CDR3 DNA: TGTGCCAGCAGTTTATTTGGGGGCCGCTCCTACAATGAGCAGTTCTTC; CDR3 protein: CASSLFGGRSYNEQFF
J gene: TRBJ2-3; D gene: .; clone size: .; V gene: TRBV15; CDR3 DNA: TGTGCCACCAGCAGAGCGGAGCCCACAGATACGCAGTATTTT; CDR3 protein: CATSRAEPTDTQYF
J gene: TRBJ1-3; D gene: .; clone size: few; V gene: TRBV19; CDR3 DNA: TGTGCCAGTAGTCGGGTGAGAGACACCATATATTTT; CDR3 protein: CASSRVRDTIYF
J gene: TRBJ1-6; D gene: TRBD1; clone size: once; V gene: TRBV19; CDR3 DNA: TGTGCCAGTAGCCTGACAGGGGAGGTTTCACCCCTCCACTTT; CDR3 protein: CASSLTGEVSPLHF
J gene: TRBJ2-7; D gene: .; clone size: few; V gene: TRBV5-5; CDR3 DNA: TGTGCCAGCAGCTTGGTGCAGGCCGCCTACGAGCAGTACTTC; CDR3 protein: CASSLVQAAYEQYF
J gene: TRBJ1-1; D gene: TRBD1; clone size: .; V gene: TRBV2; CDR3 DNA: TGTGCCAGCAGTGGGGGGGCGGGACAGGGGGCGGGAGACACTGAAGCTTTCTTT; CDR3 protein: CASSGGAGQGAGDTEAFF
J gene: TRBJ2-7; D gene: .; clone size: .; V gene: TRBV11-2; CDR3 DNA: TGTGCCAGCAGCTTAGATATCGGCTCCTACGAGCAGTACTTC; CDR3 protein: CASSLDIGSYEQYF
J gene: TRBJ2-2; D gene: .; clone size: .; V gene: TRBV27; CDR3 DNA: TGTGCCAGCAACTGGATAGGCACCGGGGAGCTGTTTTTT; CDR3 protein: CASNWIGTGELFF
J gene: TRBJ2-5; D gene: TRBD2; clone size: .; V gene: TRBV7-6; CDR3 DNA: TGTGCCAGCAGCTTAGGGGTAGCGGGAGAGGGAGAGACCCAGTACTTC; CDR3 protein: CASSLGVAGEGETQYF
J gene: TRBJ2-2; D gene: .; clone size: .; V gene: TRBV28; CDR3 DNA: TGTGCCAGCAGTTATTTAGGACAGGGGAAGCGGGAGGACACCGGGGAGCTGTTTTTT; CDR3 protein: CASSYLGQGKREDTGELFF
J gene: TRBJ1-5; D gene: .; clone size: .; V gene: TRBV12-3/TRBV12-4; CDR3 DNA: TGTGCCAGCAGTTTAGCGGAGAATCAGCCCCAGCATTTT; CDR3 protein: CASSLAENQPQHF
J gene: TRBJ2-1; D gene: TRBD2; clone size: .; V gene: TRBV11-2; CDR3 DNA: TGTGCCAGCAGCTTAGTAGCGGGAGCTTCCCCTACAAACAATGAGCAGTTCTTC; CDR3 protein: CASSLVAGASPTNNEQFF
J gene: TRBJ2-7; D gene: TRBD1; clone size: .; V gene: TRBV5-1; CDR3 DNA: TGCGCCAGCAGCCGCGGGACAGGGGGCTCTTTTACCTACGAGCAGTACTTC; CDR3 protein: CASSRGTGGSFTYEQYF
J gene: TRBJ2-1; D gene: .; clone size: .; V gene: TRBV30; CDR3 DNA: TGTGCCTGGAGTGTAAGGGGGATCTTTAAGGATTTGGTCTACAATGAGCAGTTCTTC; CDR3 protein: CAWSVRGIFKDLVYNEQFF
J gene: TRBJ2-3; D gene: .; clone size: .; V gene: TRBV3-1/TRBV3-2; CDR3 DNA: TGTGCCAGCAGCCAGGGAGATACGCAGTATTTT; CDR3 protein: CASSQGDTQYF